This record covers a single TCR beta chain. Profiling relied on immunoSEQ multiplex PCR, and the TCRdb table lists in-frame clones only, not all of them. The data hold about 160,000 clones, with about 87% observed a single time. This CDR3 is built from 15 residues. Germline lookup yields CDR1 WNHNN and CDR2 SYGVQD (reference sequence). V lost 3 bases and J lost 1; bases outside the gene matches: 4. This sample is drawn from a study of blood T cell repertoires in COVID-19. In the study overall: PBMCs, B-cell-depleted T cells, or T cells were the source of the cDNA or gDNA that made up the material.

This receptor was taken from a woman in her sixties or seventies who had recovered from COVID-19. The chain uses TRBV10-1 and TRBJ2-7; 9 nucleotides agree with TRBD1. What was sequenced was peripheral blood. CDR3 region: CASSETGTGSYEQYF. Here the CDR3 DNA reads TGCGCCAGCAGTGAAACCGGGACAGGGTCCTACGAGCAGTACTTC.